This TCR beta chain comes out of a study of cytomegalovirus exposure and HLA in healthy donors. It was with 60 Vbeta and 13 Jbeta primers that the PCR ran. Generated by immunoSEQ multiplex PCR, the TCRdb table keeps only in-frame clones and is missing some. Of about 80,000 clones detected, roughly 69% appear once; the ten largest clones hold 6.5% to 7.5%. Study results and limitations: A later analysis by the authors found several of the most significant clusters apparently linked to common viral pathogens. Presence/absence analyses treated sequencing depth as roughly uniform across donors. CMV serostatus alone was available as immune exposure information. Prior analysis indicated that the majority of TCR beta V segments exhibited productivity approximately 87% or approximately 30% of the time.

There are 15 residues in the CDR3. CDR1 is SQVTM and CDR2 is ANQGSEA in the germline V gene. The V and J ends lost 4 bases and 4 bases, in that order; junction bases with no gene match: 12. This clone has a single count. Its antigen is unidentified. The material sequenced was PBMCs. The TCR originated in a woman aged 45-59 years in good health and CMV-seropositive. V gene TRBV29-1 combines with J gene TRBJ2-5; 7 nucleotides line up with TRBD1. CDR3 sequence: CSVVRAGGYGETQYF. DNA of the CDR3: TGCAGCGTTGTTCGGGCAGGGGGTTATGGAGAGACCCAGTACTTC.